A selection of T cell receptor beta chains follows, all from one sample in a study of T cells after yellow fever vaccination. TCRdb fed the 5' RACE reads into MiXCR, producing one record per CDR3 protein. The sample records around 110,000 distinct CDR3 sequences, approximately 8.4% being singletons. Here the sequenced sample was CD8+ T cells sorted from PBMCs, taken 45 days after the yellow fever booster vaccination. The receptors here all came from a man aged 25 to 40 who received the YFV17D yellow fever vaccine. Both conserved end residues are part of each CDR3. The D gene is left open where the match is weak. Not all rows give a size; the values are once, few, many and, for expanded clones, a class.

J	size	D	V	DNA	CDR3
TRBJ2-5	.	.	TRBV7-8	TGTGCCAGCAGCCCCCCGCCCTTC	CASSPPPF
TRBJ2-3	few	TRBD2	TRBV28	TGTGCCAGCGTACTAGCGGGAGTCACAGATACGCAGTATTTT	CASVLAGVTDTQYF
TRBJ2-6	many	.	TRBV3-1	TGTGCCAGCAGCCAAGATTTAGTGGGCTCCAACGTCCTGACTTTC	CASSQDLVGSNVLTF
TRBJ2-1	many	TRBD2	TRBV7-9	TGTGCCAGCAGCTTGATAGCGGGAGGGCCAGGAGAGCAGTTCTTC	CASSLIAGGPGEQFF
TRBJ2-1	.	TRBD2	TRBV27	TGTGCCAGCAGTTTCGGCGGGGGACCACTACCCAATGAGCAGTTCTTC	CASSFGGGPLPNEQFF
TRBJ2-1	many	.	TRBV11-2	TGTGCCAGCAGCTCGGGATTTTACAATGAGCAGTTCTTC	CASSSGFYNEQFF
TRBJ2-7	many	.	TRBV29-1	TGCAGCGTTGGGGGGGTAGACGAGCAGTACTTC	CSVGGVDEQYF
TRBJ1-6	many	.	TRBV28	TGTGCCAGCAGTGCGCCAGGGATATCCAATTCACCCCTCCACTTT	CASSAPGISNSPLHF
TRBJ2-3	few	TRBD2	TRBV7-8	TGTGCCAGCAGCAAGACTAGCGGGAGAGCAGATACGCAGTATTTT	CASSKTSGRADTQYF
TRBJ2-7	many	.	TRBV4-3	TGCGCCAGCAGCCAAGACGCCGGAACCTACGAGCAGTACTTC	CASSQDAGTYEQYF
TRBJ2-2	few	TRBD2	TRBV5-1	TGCGCCAGCAGCCGGGGACTAGCGGGAGGTCTCGGGGAGCTGTTTTTT	CASSRGLAGGLGELFF
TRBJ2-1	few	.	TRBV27	TGTGCCAGCAGCGCCGATCCGGCGGGCTACAATGAGCAGTTCTTC	CASSADPAGYNEQFF
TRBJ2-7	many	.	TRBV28	TGTGCCAGCAGTTTAGCGACTAGATCCCCCCGGAGCTCCTACGAGCAGTACTTC	CASSLATRSPRSSYEQYF
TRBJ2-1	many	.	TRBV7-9	TGTGCCAGCAGCTTTCCTCGGGAGCAGTTCTTC	CASSFPREQFF
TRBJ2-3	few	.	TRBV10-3	TGTGCCATCAGTGAGTCCAGGCAGGTCGGCTGGACAGATACGCAGTATTTT	CAISESRQVGWTDTQYF
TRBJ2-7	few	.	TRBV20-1	TGCAGTGCTAGAGAGGAACGGTGGGACTACGAGCAGTACTTC	CSAREERWDYEQYF
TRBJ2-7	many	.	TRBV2	TGTGCCAGCAGTAAACTAGGTACCTACGAGCAGTACTTC	CASSKLGTYEQYF
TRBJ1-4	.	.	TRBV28	TGTGCCAGCAGTCCCGCTCGGGATGAAAAACTGTTTTTT	CASSPARDEKLFF
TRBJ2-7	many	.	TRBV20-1	TGCAGTGCTAGGGAGCGGACGACTCACTACGAGCAGTACTTC	CSARERTTHYEQYF
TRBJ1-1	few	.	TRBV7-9	TGTGCCAGCAGCTTCGACAGACCTGAAGCTTTCTTT	CASSFDRPEAFF
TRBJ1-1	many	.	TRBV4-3	TGCGCCAGCAGCCATCGACCAAGCCGCACTGAAGCTTTCTTT	CASSHRPSRTEAFF
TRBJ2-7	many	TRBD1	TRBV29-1	TGCAGCGTTGTTCGACAGGGGATAAAACCGTACGAGCAGTACTTC	CSVVRQGIKPYEQYF
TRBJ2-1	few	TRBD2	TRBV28	TGTGCCAGCAGTTTATTAAGTCTAGCGGGACCCTCTAGAATAAATGAGCAGTTCTTC	CASSLLSLAGPSRINEQFF
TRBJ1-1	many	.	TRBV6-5	TGTGCCAGCAGTCTCGGAGGGGTCACTGAAGCTTTCTTT	CASSLGGVTEAFF
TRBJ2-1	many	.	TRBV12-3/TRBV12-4	TGTGCCAGCACCTTCGGCGTCTCCTACAATGAGCAGTTCTTC	CASTFGVSYNEQFF
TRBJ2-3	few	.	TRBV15	TGTGCCACCAGCAGAGATGGAACAGATACGCAGTATTTT	CATSRDGTDTQYF
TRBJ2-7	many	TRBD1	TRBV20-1	TGCAGTGCTAGAGATACCGGGACAGGTACCGAGCAGTACTTC	CSARDTGTGTEQYF
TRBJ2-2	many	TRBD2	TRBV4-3	TGCGCCAGCAGCCAAGACTGGCTAGCGGGAGGTGTTTACACCGGGGAGCTGTTTTTT	CASSQDWLAGGVYTGELFF
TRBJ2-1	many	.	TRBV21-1	TGTGCCAGCAGGACCATCGAAGCCACGGGAGCATCTACCTACAATGAGCAGTTCTTC	CASRTIEATGASTYNEQFF
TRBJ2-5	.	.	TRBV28	TGTGCCAGCAAAACCTTGGAGGGGACAGAGACCCAGTACTTC	CASKTLEGTETQYF
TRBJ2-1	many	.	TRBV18	TGTGCCAGCTCACCCGGGGACGGCTTCAATGAGCAGTTCTTC	CASSPGDGFNEQFF
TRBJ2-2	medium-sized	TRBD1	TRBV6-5	TGTGCCAGCACCTGGGACAGGGACACCGGGGAGCTGTTTTTT	CASTWDRDTGELFF
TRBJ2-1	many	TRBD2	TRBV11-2	TGTGCCAGCAGCTTTAGCGGGGCGCCTTACAATGAGCAGTTCTTC	CASSFSGAPYNEQFF
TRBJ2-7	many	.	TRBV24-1	TGTGCCACCAGTGATGGGGTTTCCTACGAGCAGTACTTC	CATSDGVSYEQYF
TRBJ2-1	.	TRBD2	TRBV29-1	TGCAGCGTTGACACTAGCGGAGACAATGAGCAGTTCTTC	CSVDTSGDNEQFF
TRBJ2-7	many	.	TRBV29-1	TGCAGCGTTGAAAGGAGTCCGGAGCAGTACTTC	CSVERSPEQYF
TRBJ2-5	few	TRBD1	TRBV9	TGTGCCAGCAGCGCTCCCCCGGGACAGGGGGATGAGACCCAGTACTTC	CASSAPPGQGDETQYF
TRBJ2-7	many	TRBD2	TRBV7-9	TGTGCCAGCAGCTTAGGACCGGGAGGCGAGCAGTACTTC	CASSLGPGGEQYF
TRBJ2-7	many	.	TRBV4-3	TGCGCCAGCAGCCAAGATTACCCAGGTTCGAGCTCCTACGAGCAGTACTTC	CASSQDYPGSSSYEQYF
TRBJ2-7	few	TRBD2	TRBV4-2	TGTGCCAGCAGCCCCACCATCTTAGCGGGAGTCTACGAGCAGTACTTC	CASSPTILAGVYEQYF
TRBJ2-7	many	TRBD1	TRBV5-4	TGTGCCAGCAGCACCCGGGACAGGGCTGACTACGAGCAGTACTTC	CASSTRDRADYEQYF
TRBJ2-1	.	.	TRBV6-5	TGTGCCAGCAGTTACTCGGCAGGTTACAATGAGCAGTTCTTC	CASSYSAGYNEQFF
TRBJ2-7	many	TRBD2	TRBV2	TGTGCCAGCAGTCGAGTACTAGCGGGAGCTTACGAGCAGTACTTC	CASSRVLAGAYEQYF
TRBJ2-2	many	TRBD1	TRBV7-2	TGTGCCAGCAGCCGAGCCGGGACAGGGGGCGGCGGGGAGCTGTTTTTT	CASSRAGTGGGGELFF